This TCR beta chain appears in the sequencing data of a study of early T cells in non-severe SARS-CoV-2 infection. Across the whole study: Sequencing targeted bulk RNA from unsorted whole blood, leaving chains unpaired. Whole-study findings and limits: VDJdb matching skewed toward anti-spike CD8 responses, missing private and CD4 specificities.

Unique molecular identifiers were added to individual cDNA molecules. TCRdb fed the 5' RACE reads into MiXCR, producing one record per CDR3 protein. Here the sample spans 35,000 to 45,000 distinct CDR3 sequences, approximately 6.2% being singletons. The CDR3 runs 13 residues. V was shortened by 5 bases and J by 4 bases, with 12 bases between the two germline ends. Regarding this clonotype: No antigen is known for it.

The source of this sequence is an adult who was a healthcare worker with PCR-confirmed SARS-CoV-2 infection or an uninfected control (not recorded which). This rearrangement joins TRBV12-3 or TRBV12-4 to TRBJ2-7; possibly TRBD1 for D (6 bases). Specimen: whole blood, collected at baseline. CDR3 DNA sequence: TGTGCCAGCAGTCCCCGGGACACTTACGAGCAGTACTTC. It specifies CASSPRDTYEQYF.